This T cell receptor (beta chain) is from a study of T cells in Graves' hyperthyroidism and ophthalmopathy. This clonotype showed up many times. This CDR3 has 15 amino acids. V dropped 0 bases and J dropped 3; count of bases not matched to a gene: 2. CDR1 and CDR2 from the germline V gene are SEHNR and FQNEAQ (reference sequence). The investigators amplified TCR beta CDR3 regions from RNA transcripts. First-round RT-PCR targeting the TCR CDR3 was performed with the HTBI primer set. A single record per CDR3 protein comes from TCRdb applying MiXCR to the multiplex PCR reads. The sample lists more than 500,000 distinct CDR3 sequences, about 16% occurring once.

Sequencing was carried out using blood. The chain is built from TRBV7-9 and TRBJ2-7; 10 nucleotides agree with TRBD2. The clonotype originates from a woman aged 30 to 39 with Graves' ophthalmopathy. CDR3 sequence: CASSLASGRLYEQYF. CDR3 bases: TGTGCCAGCAGCTTAGCTAGCGGGAGGCTCTACGAGCAGTACTTC.